The 30 T cell receptor beta chains given below trace back to one sample, sequenced in a study of cytomegalovirus exposure and HLA in healthy donors. The study ran its PCR with 60 Vbeta and 13 Jbeta primers. The method was immunoSEQ multiplex PCR; TCRdb's version includes in-frame clones alone and lacks a portion of them. The data show about 160,000 clones, more than 65% seen once. The sample taken for sequencing was PBMCs. The receptor set was obtained from a male donor in good health and CMV-seronegative.

CDR3 nucleotide sequence: TGTGCCAGCAGCCAACTGACTAGCGGGAGGACCGCCGGGGAGCTGTTTTTT. Translation gives CASSQLTSGRTAGELFF. This chain joins TRBV4-2 and TRBJ2-2; TRBD2 agrees at 13 bases. The CDR3 covers 17 residues. CDR1 is LGHNA and CDR2 is YNFKEQ in the germline V gene. V was pared by 2 bases and J by 6 bases, with 6 bases of the junction left unmatched.

Concerning this clone itself: This specimen includes other DNA sequences encoding the same CDR3. The genes are TRBV7-9 and TRBJ2-5; D gene uncertain. The V and J ends lost 3 bases and 4 bases respectively, with 3 bases between them. Germline values: CDR1 SEHNR, CDR2 FQNEAQ (reference sequence). The CDR3 consists of 11 residues. The CDR3 DNA reads TGTGCCAGCAGCTTCTCAGAGACCCAGTACTTC. Its translation is CASSFSETQYF.

The chain employs TRBV28 and TRBJ2-7, with 7 positions matching TRBD2. Per the germline V gene, CDR1 is MDHEN and CDR2 is SYDVKM. The CDR3 length is 14 residues. Unmatched junction bases numbered 13, after V lost 11 bases and J lost 3 bases. For the CDR3, the DNA is TGTGCCTCCTGGGGGGGGAGGGCCGACTACGAGCAGTACTTC. Translating it yields CASWGGRADYEQYF.

The V gene is TRBV25-1, the J gene TRBJ2-5; 11 bases are shared with TRBD2. From germline, CDR1 is MGHDK and CDR2 SYGVNS. The CDR3 has 17 amino acids. J was trimmed by 5 bases and V by 6 bases; bases with no gene match: 14. CDR3 sequence: CASRPGLAEKVRETQYF. CDR3 DNA: TGTGCCAGCAGACCGGGACTAGCGGAAAAGGTTCGGGAGACCCAGTACTTC. Filled out from reference TRBV25-1 and TRBJ2-5, the complete variable domain reads EADIYQTPRYLVIGTGKKITLECSQTMGHDKMYWYQQDPGMELHLIHYSYGVNSTEKGDLSSESTVSRIRTEHFPLTLESARPSHTSQYLCASRPGLAEKVRETQYFGPGTRLLVL.

This clone was seen a handful of times. The chain has TRBV25-1 and TRBJ2-3; 7 bases match TRBD2. CDR3 length equals 14 residues. Per germline, CDR1 MGHDK and CDR2 SYGVNS. V dropped 5 bases and J dropped 3; count of bases not matched to a gene: 5. CDR3 protein: CASSTAGGTDTQYF. The CDR3 DNA follows: TGTGCCAGCAGTACCGCCGGGGGGACAGATACGCAGTATTTT.

V gene TRBV9 combines with J gene TRBJ2-3, with 9 bases fitting TRBD2. Germline loops: CDR1 SGDLS, CDR2 YYNGEE. V gave up 4 bases and J gave up 0 bases; unmatched junction bases: 3. The CDR3 covers 15 residues. The CDR3 region is CASSQTSGSTDTQYF. CDR3 nucleotide sequence: TGTGCCAGCAGCCAAACTAGCGGGAGCACAGATACGCAGTATTTT. Using reference TRBV9 and TRBJ2-3 for the parts outside the CDR3, the full variable domain is DSGVTQTPKHLITATGQRVTLRCSPRSGDLSVYWYQQSLDQGLQFLIQYYNGEERAKGNILERFSAQQFPDLHSELNLSSLELGDSALYFCASSQTSGSTDTQYFGPGTRLTVL.

Here the CDR3 reads CASSQGLAGLITQYF. The CDR3, as DNA: TGTGCCAGCAGCCAAGGACTAGCGGGGCTGATTACGCAGTATTTT. The chain is built from TRBV14 and TRBJ2-3; 11 bases are shared with TRBD2. The CDR3 has 15 residues. Germline V gives CDR1 SGHDN, CDR2 FVKESK. The V and J ends lost 1 base and 8 bases, in that order; junction bases with no gene match: 5.

The chain has TRBV6-5 and TRBJ2-3, with D perhaps matching TRBD2 (5 bases). CDR1 and CDR2 from the germline V gene are MNHEY and SVGAGI. This CDR3 has 13 residues. Trimming removed 2 bases at V and 3 bases at J, with 6 bases between. The CDR3 is CASSYPGTDTQYF. The CDR3, as DNA: TGTGCCAGCAGTTACCCGGGGACAGATACGCAGTATTTT.

The V call is TRBV7-3, the J call TRBJ1-1; 7 bases are a match to TRBD1. This CDR3 has 14 residues. V lost 5 bases, J lost 1 base, and 4 bases stayed unmatched. Germline V gives CDR1 SGHTA, CDR2 FQGTGA. The CDR3 region is CASSLGQANTEAFF. In DNA form, the CDR3 reads TGTGCCAGCAGCCTAGGACAGGCGAACACTGAAGCTTTCTTT.

The chain employs TRBV18 and TRBJ2-4; weak D call: TRBD2 (6 bases). V lost 2 bases, J lost 8 bases, and 16 bases lay in between. Per the germline V gene, CDR1 is KGHSH and CDR2 is LQKENI. The CDR3 sequence is 15 residues long. The CDR3 DNA reads TGTGCCAGCTCACCAGCGGAGGGCGCGGCGGACATTCAGTACTTC. Translating it yields CASSPAEGAADIQYF.

This sequence joins TRBV2 and TRBJ1-2; D gene uncertain. The CDR3 runs 14 residues. V shed 4 bases and J shed 8 bases, with 17 bases lying between them. Germline V gene lookup returns CDR1 SNHLY and CDR2 FYNNEI. In DNA, the CDR3 is TGTGCCAGCAGTGGAGGCAGAAGGCGTTTAGGCTACACCTTC. It codes for CASSGGRRRLGYTF.

To note about this clone: The junction and the germline gene differ at one end; a read error may be behind it. V gene TRBV7-9 combines with J gene TRBJ2-7; D perhaps matches TRBD2 (5 bases). Germline CDR1 SEHNR, CDR2 FQNEAQ (reference sequence). The CDR3 contains 9 residues. CDR3: CSSSSTAGF. DNA of the CDR3: TGTTCCAGCAGCTCTACTGCGGGCTTC.

This clone was counted a single time. The V and J genes are TRBV28 and TRBJ2-1, with 13 bases that match TRBD2. CDR1 and CDR2 from the germline V gene are MDHEN and SYDVKM. This CDR3 has 15 amino acids. V was clipped by 4 bases and J by 5 bases; unmatched bases: 2. The CDR3 nucleotides read TGTGCCAGCAGTTCACTAGCGGGGGGGAACAATGAGCAGTTCTTC. Residues: CASSSLAGGNNEQFF.

This clone was detected only a few times. The V gene is TRBV5-1, the J gene TRBJ2-5, with a tentative D call TRBD2 (6 bases). Between the trimmed V and J ends, which lost 3 bases and 2 bases, there was a span of 17 bases. CDR1 is SGHRS and CDR2 is YFSETQ in the germline V gene. This CDR3 is built from 16 residues. CDR3 nucleotides: TGCGCCAGCAGCTCGCAAATCCAGGGAGGACAAGAGACCCAGTACTTC. Protein product: CASSSQIQGGQETQYF.

This chain connects TRBV18 to TRBJ1-5; 7 bases map to TRBD1. Losses at the gene ends were 1 base for V and 1 base for J; bases not matched to a gene: 4. The length of the CDR3 is 16 residues. The germline V gene has CDR1 KGHSH and CDR2 LQKENI. The CDR3 protein is CASSPRDRRSNQPQHF. CDR3 DNA sequence: TGTGCCAGCTCACCACGGGACAGACGGAGCAATCAGCCCCAGCATTTT. Full variable domain (rest looked up from reference TRBV18 and TRBJ1-5): NAGVMQNPRHLVRRRGQEARLRCSPMKGHSHVYWYRQLPEEGLKFMVYLQKENIIDESGMPKERFSAEFPKEGPSILRIQQVVRGDSAAYFCASSPRDRRSNQPQHFGDGTRLSIL.

There are a few counts of this clone. This chain uses TRBV15 with TRBJ1-1; TRBD1 matches 7 bases. Looked up from germline, CDR1 is LNHNV and CDR2 is YYDKDF (reference sequence). The CDR3 consists of 15 residues. The J segment lost 4 bases and the V segment lost 0 bases, leaving 5 bases of the junction unmatched. The CDR3 sequence is CATSRDQGVVTEAFF. CDR3 in DNA: TGTGCCACCAGCAGAGATCAGGGGGTGGTCACTGAAGCTTTCTTT.

With regard to this clone: The CDR3 does not end in the conserved phenylalanine or tryptophan, so this is likely a read error. V usage is TRBV9 and J usage is TRBJ2-7; D is possibly TRBD1 (7 bases). Germline-derived CDR1 and CDR2 are SGDLS and YYNGEE. The CDR3 contains 14 residues. V lost 3 bases and J lost 4, with 14 bases in between. The CDR3 loop is CASSAQTGTYEQYL. CDR3 coding DNA: TGTGCCAGCAGCGCTCAGACAGGGACTTACGAGCAGTACCTC.

The chain recombines TRBV10-3 with TRBJ2-3; D gene ambiguous. V lost 8 bases and J lost 3, with 12 bases in between. The CDR3 length is 13 residues. Germline V gene lookup returns CDR1 ENHRY and CDR2 SYGVKD. The CDR3 reads CAIAILKTDTQYF. CDR3 nucleotide sequence: TGTGCCATCGCAATACTGAAGACAGATACGCAGTATTTT.

V usage is TRBV6-6 and J usage is TRBJ1-1; TRBD1 matches at 7 bases. This CDR3 has 13 amino acids. With V trimmed by 7 bases and J by 6 bases, 8 bases remained unmatched. Germline CDR1 is MNHNY and CDR2 is SVGAGI (reference sequence). The DNA of the CDR3 is TGTGCCAGCACAGGGGGACAGCTAGCTGAAGCTTTCTTT. Its protein is CASTGGQLAEAFF.

This chain joins TRBV7-7 and TRBJ2-3, with 10 bases identical to TRBD2. The CDR3 has 17 amino acids. J was trimmed by 6 bases and V by 5 bases; bases with no gene match: 14. Germline CDR1 reads SSHAT; CDR2 reads FNYEAQ (reference sequence). In DNA, the CDR3 is TGTGCCAGCAGCCCCCGGGGAACTAGCGGGGTGTCGGATACGCAGTATTTT. It is translated as CASSPRGTSGVSDTQYF.

As for this clone: The sample holds other DNA sequences that translate to the same CDR3. This sequence joins TRBV28 and TRBJ2-7, with TRBD1 matching over 8 bases. Germline V gives CDR1 MDHEN, CDR2 SYDVKM. This CDR3 contains 14 residues. Trimming cost V 1 base and J 4 bases; bases outside gene matches: 3. The CDR3 DNA sequence: TGTGCCAGCAGTTTATCAGGGGGCGCTTACGAGCAGTACTTC. Its protein product is CASSLSGGAYEQYF.

The chain is built from TRBV29-1 and TRBJ2-7; weak D call: TRBD2 (6 bases). The CDR3 loop spans 13 amino acids. V lost 4 bases to trimming and J lost 6 bases, with 16 bases between them. Germline values: CDR1 SQVTM, CDR2 ANQGSEA. CDR3 protein: CSVVGGEKVEQYF. As DNA, the CDR3 is TGCAGCGTTGTTGGCGGGGAAAAGGTCGAGCAGTACTTC.

Comment on this clone: The missing conserved phenylalanine or tryptophan at the end of this CDR3 makes a read error likely. The rearrangement uses TRBV6-5 and TRBJ1-2; D is undetermined. Germline V gives CDR1 MNHEY, CDR2 SVGAGI. This CDR3 comprises 14 residues. The V end lost 11 bases, the J end lost 3 bases, and 19 bases lay between the germline ends. The CDR3 bases are TGTGCCGCATCTTCGGCCCCGGGATACTATGGCTACACCCTC. Encoded protein: CAASSAPGYYGYTL.

The sample holds one count of this clone. The chain joins TRBV6-6 to TRBJ2-5; perhaps TRBD2 as D (5 bases). V was clipped by 7 bases and J by 4 bases, with 10 bases between them. This CDR3 has 12 residues. CDR1 is MNHNY, CDR2 SVGAGI, per germline (reference sequence). The DNA for the CDR3 is TGTGCCAGCAACGGGAACGGAGAGACCCAGTACTTC. Translated: CASNGNGETQYF.

V is TRBV19 and J is TRBJ2-3; 7 nucleotides agree with TRBD2. The CDR3 covers 15 residues. CDR1 is LNHDA and CDR2 is SQIVND in the germline V gene (reference sequence). V lost 1 base, J lost 5 bases, and 6 bases stayed unmatched. This CDR3 reads CASSIAVPGGDTQYF. The CDR3 DNA is TGTGCCAGTAGTATAGCGGTACCGGGGGGAGATACGCAGTATTTT.

The chain has TRBV6-5 and TRBJ2-2; 7 nucleotides align to TRBD1. In germline, CDR1 is MNHEY, CDR2 SVGAGI. The J segment lost 1 base and the V segment lost 7 bases, leaving 6 bases of the junction unmatched. This CDR3 has 15 residues. CDR3 in amino acids: CASNTGTENTGELFF. For the CDR3, the DNA is TGTGCCAGCAACACCGGGACAGAGAACACCGGGGAGCTGTTTTTT.

The V and J genes are TRBV5-4 and TRBJ2-7; D is perhaps TRBD1 (6 bases). Germline loops: CDR1 SGHNT, CDR2 YYREEE (reference sequence). The CDR3 runs 13 residues. V lost 2 bases to trimming and J lost 5 bases, with 11 bases between them. Written as DNA, the CDR3 is TGTGCCAGCAGCTTTCAGGGGCGCGACGAGCAGTACTTC. Protein: CASSFQGRDEQYF.

The chain employs TRBV7-2 and TRBJ1-3; D unresolved. Germline CDR1 SGHTA, CDR2 FQGNSA. CDR3 length: 13 residues. V lost 5 bases to trimming and J lost 4 bases, with 9 bases between them. The CDR3 DNA follows: TGTGCCAGCAGCCGCCAGTCCGGAAACACCATATATTTT. Protein product: CASSRQSGNTIYF.

The CDR3 loop reads CASSSRLAGVETQYF. DNA of the CDR3: TGTGCCAGCAGCTCAAGACTAGCGGGAGTTGAGACCCAGTACTTC. The genes are TRBV11-2 and TRBJ2-5; 12 bases line up with TRBD2. CDR3 length equals 15 residues. From germline, CDR1 is SGHAT and CDR2 FQNNGV. V was clipped by 4 bases and J by 5 bases; unmatched bases: 5. The full variable domain, its missing parts supplied by reference TRBV11-2 and TRBJ2-5, is EAGVAQSPRYKIIEKRQSVAFWCNPISGHATLYWYQQILGQGPKLLIQFQNNGVVDDSQLPKDRFSAERLKGVDSTLKIQPAKLEDSAVYLCASSSRLAGVETQYFGPGTRLLVL.

With respect to this clone: Its ends do not fully match the called genes, so a read error is possible. The chain links TRBV5-1 to TRBJ2-1; 9 bases are a match to TRBD1. CDR1 is SGHRS and CDR2 is YFSETQ in the germline V gene. CDR3 length equals 19 residues. CDR3 nucleotides: TGCGCCGGCAGCCCTAGTCCCGGGACAGGGTATGGGTCCTACAATGAGCAGTTCTTC. Translation: CAGSPSPGTGYGSYNEQFF. Using reference TRBV5-1 and TRBJ2-1 for the parts outside the CDR3, the full variable domain is KAGVTQTPRYLIKTRGQQVTLSCSPISGHRSVSWYQQTPGQGLQFLFEYFSETQRNKGNFPGRFSGRQFSNSRSEMNVSTLELGDSALYLCAGSPSPGTGYGSYNEQFFGPGTRLTVL.